Reported below is one T cell receptor (beta chain). This CDR3 has 16 residues. The germline V and J ends were trimmed by 4 bases and 10 bases, with 27 bases remaining between them. Germline CDR1 SGHKS, CDR2 YYEKEE (reference sequence). Assay: immunoSEQ multiplex PCR; the TCRdb copy retains only in-frame clones and omits some. Found here are some 4,200 clones, approximately 80% of them singletons; the top ten hold about 15%. The sample belongs to a study of T cell repertoires in ileal Crohn's disease. The receptor's source is an adult with Crohn's disease. The sequenced sample consisted of ileal tissue. The V gene is TRBV5-5, the J gene TRBJ2-7; possibly TRBD2 for D (6 bases). The chain's CDR3 is CASSTSGPEGLRGQYF. The DNA of the CDR3 is TGTGCCAGCAGCACGAGCGGGCCCGAGGGGCTACGGGGACAGTACTTC.